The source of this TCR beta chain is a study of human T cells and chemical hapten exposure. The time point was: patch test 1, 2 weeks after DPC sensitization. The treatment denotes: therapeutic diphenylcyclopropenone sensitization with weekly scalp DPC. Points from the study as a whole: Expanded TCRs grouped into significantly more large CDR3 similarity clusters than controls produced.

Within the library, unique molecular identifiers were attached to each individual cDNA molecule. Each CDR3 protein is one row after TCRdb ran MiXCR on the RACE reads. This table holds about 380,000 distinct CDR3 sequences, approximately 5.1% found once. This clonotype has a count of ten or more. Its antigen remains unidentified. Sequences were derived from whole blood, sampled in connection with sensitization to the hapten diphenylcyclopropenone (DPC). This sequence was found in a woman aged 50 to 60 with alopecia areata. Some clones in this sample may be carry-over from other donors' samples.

The CDR3: CASSLDGTANEKLFF. The CDR3 DNA sequence: TGCGCCAGCAGCTTGGACGGGACCGCGAATGAAAAACTGTTTTTT. The chain recombines TRBV5-1 with TRBJ1-4; D is perhaps TRBD1 (5 bases). The CDR3 runs 15 residues. Per the germline V gene, CDR1 is SGHRS and CDR2 is YFSETQ. Deletions cut 0 bases from V and 5 bases from J, with 11 bases between.